One and the same sample provided the 7 T cell receptor beta chains below, sequenced in a study of shared clonotypes between healthy human individuals. Profiled with immunoSEQ multiplex PCR; TCRdb holds only in-frame clones, not every one. Among over 2 million clones, approximately 94% were seen once, and the ten largest hold 0.9% to 1.3%. Naive CD8 cells, CD45RO-negative and positively selected for CCR7, excluded terminally differentiated effector memory CD45RA+ cells. The sample taken for sequencing was naive CD8+ T cells sorted from blood. The receptors derive from a man aged 18 to 30 in good health.

This clone was found a few times. Other DNA sequences in the same sample also yield this CDR3. J is TRBJ2-7 and V is TRBV11-2, with D unclear. The V gene's germline CDR1 is SGHAT and CDR2 FQNNGV. V gave up 0 bases and J gave up 2 bases, with 2 bases separating them. The CDR3 runs 12 residues. The CDR3: CASSLDTYEQYF. DNA of the CDR3: TGTGCCAGCAGCTTAGACACCTACGAGCAGTACTTC.

The sample holds one count of this clone. This chain uses TRBV25-1 with TRBJ2-3; D uncertain. The CDR3 runs 12 residues. The V end was cut by 3 bases, the J end by 6 bases, with 7 bases between. Germline CDR1 is MGHDK and CDR2 is SYGVNS. The CDR3 DNA reads as TGTGCCAGCAGTGACCCCTCGGATACGCAGTATTTT. Its translation: CASSDPSDTQYF.

On this clone itself: The same CDR3 is also encoded by other DNA sequences in this sample. The rearrangement joins TRBV15 to TRBJ2-1, with D perhaps matching TRBD2 (6 bases). The germline V gene has CDR1 LNHNV and CDR2 YYDKDF (reference sequence). This CDR3 is built from 15 residues. V was shortened by 0 bases and J by 3 bases, with 9 bases between the two germline ends. Written as DNA, the CDR3 is TGTGCCACCAGCAGAGATCTGGGACTCTACAATGAGCAGTTCTTC. Its protein is CATSRDLGLYNEQFF.

In the case of this clone: Within the sample, other DNA sequences also encode this same CDR3. The J gene is TRBJ2-3, the V gene TRBV5-4, with 11 bases lining up with TRBD2. Trimming took 4 bases from V and 4 from J; bases not matched to a gene: 5. This CDR3 has 15 residues. CDR1 is SGHNT, CDR2 YYREEE, per germline (reference sequence). In DNA form, the CDR3 reads TGTGCCAGCAGCCTAGCGGGGGGCAGGGCAGATACGCAGTATTTT. Translating gives CASSLAGGRADTQYF.

The rearrangement joins TRBV10-3 to TRBJ1-5; D not resolved. Germline-derived CDR1 and CDR2 are ENHRY and SYGVKD. V shed 0 bases and J shed 7 bases, with 13 bases lying between them. This CDR3 has 15 amino acids. The CDR3 reads CAISESERVLQPQHF. The CDR3 DNA follows: TGTGCCATCAGTGAGTCGGAAAGGGTTTTACAGCCCCAGCATTTT.

This clone was seen just once. The chain employs TRBV4-1 and TRBJ2-5; 10 bases map to TRBD1. V lost 3 bases, J lost 1 base, and 8 bases stayed unmatched. This CDR3 is built from 17 residues. The germline V gene has CDR1 MGHRA and CDR2 YSYEKL. CDR3 loop: CASSHTGTGVLQETQYF. CDR3 DNA: TGCGCCAGCAGCCACACCGGGACAGGGGTCCTCCAAGAGACCCAGTACTTC.

The chain is built from TRBV7-2 and TRBJ2-3, with a weak D call TRBD2 (5 bases). This CDR3 spans 15 amino acids. Germline V gives CDR1 SGHTA, CDR2 FQGNSA. Trimming removed 5 bases at V and 4 bases at J, with 16 bases between. CDR3 nucleotide sequence: TGTGCCAGCAGCCCCCTAGCTGGGAGTGCAGATACGCAGTATTTT. Its translation is CASSPLAGSADTQYF.